The 30 T cell receptor beta chains below all came from one sample that was sequenced in a study of T cells after yellow fever vaccination. MiXCR, applied by TCRdb to the 5' RACE reads, yields one record per CDR3 protein. The sample records 110,000 or so distinct CDR3 sequences, 7.2% being singletons. Sequenced material: CD4+ T cells sorted from PBMCs, taken more than 40 days after the first yellow fever vaccination. Receptors were obtained from a man between 18 and 29 years old who received the YFV17D yellow fever vaccine.

This clonotype was counted at least ten times. The chain uses TRBV4-2 and TRBJ1-6, with 8 bases fitting TRBD1. The germline gives CDR1 LGHNA, CDR2 YNFKEQ. This CDR3 is built from 17 residues. V shed 2 bases, J shed 5 bases, and the junction held 8 bases outside the gene matches. The CDR3 sequence is CASSQTQGAGNNSPLHF. In DNA form, the CDR3 reads TGTGCCAGCAGCCAAACTCAGGGGGCCGGGAATAATTCACCCCTCCACTTT.

The rearrangement links TRBV7-9 to TRBJ1-2; TRBD1 agrees at 9 bases. Trimming removed 1 base from V and 4 bases from J; junction bases left unmatched: 10. CDR1 SEHNR and CDR2 FQNEAQ come from the germline V gene (reference sequence). CDR3 length: 17 amino acids. The CDR3 sequence: CASSLVPGTGIIYGYTF. CDR3 bases: TGTGCCAGCAGCTTAGTACCCGGGACAGGGATAATCTATGGCTACACCTTC.

Many counts were recorded for this clonotype. The rearrangement links TRBV20-1 to TRBJ2-5; no firm D call. CDR1 and CDR2 (germline): DFQATT, SNEGSKA (reference sequence). V was trimmed by 1 base and J by 4 bases, leaving 4 bases between them. The CDR3 runs to 11 residues. As DNA, the CDR3 is TGCAGTGCTAGAGTGGGAGAGACCCAGTACTTC. Translating it yields CSARVGETQYF.

This clonotype was recorded at least ten times. The chain joins TRBV20-1 to TRBJ1-1, with 7 bases aligning to TRBD1. With 6 bases clipped from V and 3 bases from J, the junction kept 19 bases outside the gene matches. Germline CDR1 is DFQATT and CDR2 is SNEGSKA (reference sequence). The CDR3 totals 17 residues. The chain's CDR3 is CSAPKDRSFLSYTEAFF. Written as DNA, the CDR3 is TGCAGTGCCCCTAAGGACAGGTCGTTTTTGAGTTACACTGAAGCTTTCTTT.

V usage is TRBV5-4 and J usage is TRBJ2-5; D unresolved. The CDR3 contains 14 residues. Trimming took off 0 bases at V and 2 bases at J, with 8 bases between the two ends. Per germline, CDR1 SGHNT and CDR2 YYREEE (reference sequence). CDR3 coding DNA: TGTGCCAGCAGCTTGGTTACTGAACAAGAGACCCAGTACTTC. This encodes CASSLVTEQETQYF.

This clonotype was seen many times. This chain joins TRBV5-1 and TRBJ2-3; 7 bases line up with TRBD1. Germline trimming cut 2 bases from V and 0 bases from J; bases unmatched to any gene: 6. The CDR3 sequence is 16 residues long. The V gene's germline CDR1 is SGHRS and CDR2 YFSETQ. The CDR3 DNA reads TGCGCCAGCAGCTTCTCCCCGACAGGGAGCACAGATACGCAGTATTTT. Its translation: CASSFSPTGSTDTQYF.

This clonotype was seen many times. The genes are TRBV5-6 and TRBJ2-1; 9 bases map to TRBD1. Trimming removed 3 bases from V and 10 bases from J; junction bases left unmatched: 8. The CDR3 runs to 14 residues. The germline gives CDR1 SGHDT, CDR2 YYEEEE. CDR3 residues: CASSWVTGGEEQFF. In DNA form, the CDR3 reads TGTGCCAGCAGCTGGGTAACAGGGGGCGAGGAGCAGTTCTTC.

This clonotype was seen a handful of times. The CDR3 DNA is TGTGCCAGCAGTTTTAATCTAGCGGGGCAAGAGACCCAGTACTTC. Translation: CASSFNLAGQETQYF. This chain links TRBV12-3 or TRBV12-4 with TRBJ2-5; 9 bases are shared with TRBD2. J lost 2 bases, V lost 3 bases, and 4 bases had no gene match. This CDR3 is built from 15 residues.

This clonotype occurred many times. The rearrangement links TRBV7-2 to TRBJ2-6, with unresolved D. CDR3 size: 16 residues. Germline loops: CDR1 SGHTA, CDR2 FQGNSA. Trimming pared 6 bases from V and 0 bases from J, leaving 12 bases between. The DNA of the CDR3 is TGTGCCAGCAGGCCCACGGCCCGCTCTGGGGCCAACGTCCTGACTTTC. This sequence encodes CASRPTARSGANVLTF. The whole variable domain, filled in from reference TRBV7-2 and TRBJ2-6, reads GAGVSQSPSNKVTEKGKDVELRCDPISGHTALYWYRQSLGQGLEFLIYFQGNSAPDKSGLPSDRFSAERTGGSVSTLTIQRTQQEDSAVYLCASRPTARSGANVLTFGAGSRLTVL.

The sample holds many counts of this clonotype. The chain is built from TRBV7-9 and TRBJ2-1, with D unresolved. The V end was cut by 1 base, the J end by 0 bases, with 10 bases between. Germline values: CDR1 SEHNR, CDR2 FQNEAQ (reference sequence). This CDR3 spans 16 amino acids. The CDR3 loop reads CASSLVSLSSYNEQFF. The CDR3 DNA sequence: TGTGCCAGCAGCTTAGTCTCCCTCAGCTCCTACAATGAGCAGTTCTTC.

Within the sample, this clonotype is medium-sized. The chain has TRBV20-1 and TRBJ2-3, with D unclear. From germline, CDR1 is DFQATT and CDR2 SNEGSKA (reference sequence). V was clipped by 0 bases and J by 5 bases, with 9 bases between them. The CDR3 contains 13 residues. As DNA, the CDR3 is TGCAGTGCTAGAGATTACGAACGAGATACGCAGTATTTT. Translated: CSARDYERDTQYF.

This chain joins TRBV7-8 and TRBJ1-5; the D gene is possibly TRBD1 (5 bases). Germline assignment: CDR1 SGHVS and CDR2 FQNEAQ. Trimming pared 4 bases from V and 6 bases from J, leaving 16 bases between. The CDR3 is 15 amino acids. Here the CDR3 DNA reads TGTGCCAGCAGCTCGCCGGGGGAGACGGGTCAGCCCCAGCATTTT. Amino acid sequence: CASSSPGETGQPQHF.

This clonotype has a count of ten or more. This sequence joins TRBV4-1 and TRBJ1-2; D may be TRBD1 (6 bases). Germline V CDR1 and CDR2: MGHRA, YSYEKL. CDR3 size: 15 residues. The V and J ends lost 0 bases and 7 bases respectively, with 15 bases between them. For the CDR3, the DNA is TGCGCCAGCAGCCAAGAGCTGGACAGACGAACTGGCTACACCTTC. It encodes CASSQELDRRTGYTF.

In this sample, this clonotype turned up many times. V gene TRBV6-5 combines with J gene TRBJ2-2, with D possibly called TRBD1 or TRBD2 (5 bases each). The CDR3 length is 16 residues. CDR1 MNHEY and CDR2 SVGAGI come from the germline V gene. V shed 0 bases and J shed 2 bases, with 10 bases lying between them. CDR3 amino acids: CASSYSGRPNTGELFF. The DNA for the CDR3 is TGTGCCAGCAGTTACTCGGGACGCCCTAACACCGGGGAGCTGTTTTTT.

This clonotype was observed many times. The CDR3 DNA follows: TGTGCCAGCAGTTTTACGGGACAGACCTCTGCTTTCTTT. This encodes CASSFTGQTSAFF. The chain joins TRBV27 to TRBJ1-1; 7 bases are shared with TRBD1. The CDR3 contains 13 residues. The J segment lost 11 bases and the V segment lost 3 bases, leaving 9 bases of the junction unmatched. The germline gives CDR1 MNHEY, CDR2 SMNVEV (reference sequence).

Concerning this clonotype: This sequence may be a read error, since a much larger clone differs from it by one base. V usage is TRBV5-6 and J usage is TRBJ2-1; D gene uncertain. CDR1 SGHDT and CDR2 YYEEEE come from the germline V gene. V lost 5 bases and J 10 bases, leaving 10 bases between the germline ends. The CDR3 has 11 amino acids. The CDR3 region is CASSYSDEQFF. For the CDR3, the DNA is TGTGCCAGCAGTTACAGTGACGAGCAGTTCTTC. Full variable domain (outside the CDR3, taken from reference TRBV5-6 and TRBJ2-1): DAGVTQSPTHLIKTRGQQVTLRCSPKSGHDTVSWYQQALGQGPQFIFQYYEEEERQRGNFPDRFSGHQFPNYSSELNVNALLLGDSALYLCASSYSDEQFFGPGTRLTVL.

This clonotype showed up just a few times. V is TRBV20-1 and J is TRBJ1-1; D is undetermined. Germline V lookup: CDR1 DFQATT, CDR2 SNEGSKA (reference sequence). There are 14 residues in the CDR3. Trimming removed 3 bases at V and 5 bases at J, with 16 bases between. CDR3 DNA: TGCAGTGCTAGCCGGCAGCAGAGATGGACTGAAGCTTTCTTT. Encoded protein: CSASRQQRWTEAFF.

The table lists this clonotype with many counts. This sequence joins TRBV29-1 and TRBJ2-3, with unresolved D. V lost 2 bases to trimming and J lost 10 bases, with 7 bases between them. CDR3 length equals 10 residues. CDR1 and CDR2 from the germline V gene are SQVTM and ANQGSEA. In DNA form, the CDR3 reads TGCAGCGTTGAAAGTTTTGCGCAGTATTTT. Protein product: CSVESFAQYF.

This clonotype was seen more than once but under ten times. J is TRBJ2-3 and V is TRBV5-6; TRBD1 or TRBD2 may be the D gene (6 bases each). Trimming stripped 7 bases from V and 6 bases from J, with 15 bases between. This CDR3 comprises 13 residues. Germline V gene data show CDR1 as SGHDT and CDR2 as YYEEEE. The DNA for the CDR3 is TGTGCCAGCGGATTCTCGGGGGCGGATACGCAGTATTTT. It encodes CASGFSGADTQYF.

This clonotype is labeled medium-sized. J is TRBJ2-1 and V is TRBV11-3; 15 bases align to TRBD2. Germline assignment: CDR1 SGHNT and CDR2 YENEEA. Unmatched junction bases numbered 1, after V lost 1 base and J lost 6 bases. CDR3 length: 16 amino acids. The CDR3 DNA is TGTGCCAGCAGCTTAGGGACTAGCGGGGGGGCCAATGAGCAGTTCTTC. Amino acids: CASSLGTSGGANEQFF.

In its sample, this clonotype was seen many times. The chain employs TRBV7-2 and TRBJ1-3, with 7 bases lining up with TRBD1. With 4 bases clipped from V and 5 bases from J, the junction kept 5 bases outside the gene matches. Germline CDR1 and CDR2: SGHTA and FQGNSA. This CDR3 is built from 14 residues. For the CDR3, the DNA is TGTGCCAGCAGCTCACCAGGGGGTAGAAACACCATATATTTT. Residues: CASSSPGGRNTIYF.

The rearrangement joins TRBV5-5 to TRBJ2-4, with 9 bases identical to TRBD1. Trimming removed 4 bases from V and 6 bases from J; junction bases left unmatched: 8. Germline V gene sequence: CDR1 SGHKS, CDR2 YYEKEE (reference sequence). This CDR3 contains 15 residues. CDR3: CASSTDRGVGNIQYF. The CDR3 coding sequence is TGTGCCAGCAGCACTGACAGGGGGGTAGGAAACATTCAGTACTTC.

J is TRBJ2-5 and V is TRBV5-1, with a possible D match to TRBD2 (6 bases). The V gene's germline CDR1 is SGHRS and CDR2 YFSETQ. CDR3 length: 16 amino acids. V lost 4 bases and J lost 3, with 19 bases in between. The CDR3 sequence: CASSPLGQGGEETQYF. The CDR3, as DNA: TGCGCCAGCAGCCCGCTGGGGCAGGGCGGGGAAGAGACCCAGTACTTC.

The table lists this clonotype with a few counts. The V call is TRBV2, the J call TRBJ2-2; D unresolved. The CDR3 extends over 16 amino acids. Germline V gives CDR1 SNHLY, CDR2 FYNNEI. Trimming left V 6 bases short and J 8 bases short, with 22 bases between. The DNA for the CDR3 is TGTGCCAGCAGCACTGGGCAGCCCGAGGTCGCGGGGGAGCTGTTTTTT. Translation gives CASSTGQPEVAGELFF.

There are many counts of this clonotype. The chain has TRBV20-1 and TRBJ2-7; 7 bases are a match to TRBD1. This CDR3 has 12 amino acids. Germline V gene data show CDR1 as DFQATT and CDR2 as SNEGSKA (reference sequence). J was trimmed by 7 bases and V by 6 bases; bases with no gene match: 9. The CDR3 bases are TGCAGTGCCAAGACAGGGCCCGGGGAGCAGTACGTC. As protein: CSAKTGPGEQYV.

This clonotype was seen ten or more times. The chain recombines TRBV12-3 or TRBV12-4 with TRBJ1-5; D is unresolved. V was pared by 5 bases and J by 1 base, with 12 bases between. This CDR3 is built from 15 residues. CDR3 bases: TGTGCCAGCAGTAGAAGGGTTTCAAGCAATCAGCCCCAGCATTTT. Its translation: CASSRRVSSNQPQHF.

CDR3 DNA sequence: TGTGCCAGCAGGCGGGACAGCTCCTACGAGCAGTACGTC. Protein sequence: CASRRDSSYEQYV. This chain joins TRBV28 and TRBJ2-7; D possibly corresponds to TRBD1 (7 bases). V was shortened by 6 bases and J by 0 bases, with 9 bases between the two germline ends. The length of the CDR3 is 13 residues. The germline CDR1 and CDR2 sequences are MDHEN and SYDVKM.

In this sample, this clonotype turned up many times. The gene calls are TRBV11-2 and TRBJ2-7; 12 bases are a match to TRBD2. Unmatched junction bases numbered 6, after V lost 3 bases and J lost 6 bases. Germline CDR1 reads SGHAT; CDR2 reads FQNNGV. This CDR3 contains 15 residues. The CDR3 bases are TGTGCCAGCAGCTTTCCGGCTAGCGGGGGGGGCGAGCAGTACTTC. Protein sequence: CASSFPASGGGEQYF.

This clonotype was seen repeatedly, ten times or more. CDR3 nucleotide sequence: TGTGCCAGCAGGGGCCGGGGGAAGTCTGGGGCCAACGTCCTGACTTTC. As protein: CASRGRGKSGANVLTF. This chain links TRBV6-1 with TRBJ2-6; tentative D call: TRBD2 (6 bases). The CDR3 sequence is 16 residues long. Trimming removed 6 bases from V and 1 base from J, with 13 bases in between. Germline-derived CDR1 and CDR2 are MNHNS and SASEGT.

On this clonotype: This sequence may be a read error, since a much larger clone differs from it by one base. The V and J genes are TRBV28 and TRBJ1-4; D may be TRBD1 (5 bases). Germline V lookup: CDR1 MDHEN, CDR2 SYDVKM. CDR3 length equals 14 residues. Trimming took off 7 bases at V and 7 bases at J, with 16 bases between the two ends. The DNA of the CDR3 is TGTGCCAGCACGTTTGGGGGGTCTAGTGAAAAACTGTTTTTT. This sequence encodes CASTFGGSSEKLFF. The full variable domain, with the rest looked up from reference TRBV28 and TRBJ1-4, is DVKVTQSSRYLVKRTGEKVFLECVQDMDHENMFWYRQDPGLGLRLIYFSYDVKMKEKGDIPEGYSVSREKKERFSLILESASTNQTSMYLCASTFGGSSEKLFFGSGTQLSVL.